This TCR beta chain was captured in a study of T cells after somatic rescue of genetic block (TCRdb year 2020). About the study as a whole: What the study looked at was long-term robustness, specifically in a T-cell system that came about through somatic rescue of a genetic block in T-cell development.

This clone was seen more than once but under ten times. Its specific antigen is unknown. No base quality information exists; no much larger clone differs at one position. Library preparation was by the immunoSEQ multiplex PCR assay. TCRdb limited this immuneACCESS table to in-frame rearrangements with V and J called. A share of clones is missing; checked studies link under half to unresolved V genes, and the rest is unexplained. In this sample the table shows 110,000 or so clones, around nine tenths of which occur a single time. The leading ten clones occupy around 1.5% of the sample. The CDR3 contains 17 residues, cysteine and phenylalanine counted. Of the read, only the CDR3 DNA is kept; its 51 bases are in frame from base 1. The germline V gene supplies CDR1 SGHTA and CDR2 FQGNSA. Germline trimming: 1 base from V, 4 bases from J; junction bases outside gene matches: 10.

This clonotype was obtained from a woman aged 18-29 years. The rearranged chain carries TRBV7-2 and TRBJ1-3; 7 nucleotides in the junction match TRBD1. The specimen was peripheral blood mononuclear cells (PBMCs). The CDR3 sequence is CASSLVRQGNAGNTIYF. The bases are TGTGCCAGCAGCTTAGTACGACAGGGTAACGCAGGAAACACCATATATTTT.